The 17 T cell receptor beta chains reported below all come from one sample, sequenced in a study of blood T cell repertoires in COVID-19. Here immunoSEQ multiplex PCR was the method, and the copy in TCRdb shows in-frame clones only, minus some. The sample carries tens of thousands of clones, 90% to 95% recorded once. The specimen sequenced was peripheral blood. All receptors come from a man aged 60 to 69 with acute or convalescent COVID-19.

This clone was counted a single time. The chain carries TRBV5-8 and TRBJ1-1; D remains ambiguous. Germline lookup yields CDR1 SGHTS and CDR2 YDEGEE. V dropped 6 bases and J dropped 3 bases, with 6 bases sitting between them. This CDR3 has 11 residues. The CDR3 reads CASIPYTEAFF. CDR3 sequence (DNA): TGTGCCAGCATCCCCTACACTGAAGCTTTCTTT.

This chain uses TRBV28 with TRBJ1-5, with D unclear. This CDR3 is 13 amino acids long. The ends were cut back, 11 bases at V and 1 base at J, with 12 bases in the middle. The germline CDR1 and CDR2 sequences are MDHEN and SYDVKM. CDR3 loop: CARLGKSNQPQHF. CDR3 nucleotides: TGTGCCCGCCTCGGGAAGAGCAATCAGCCCCAGCATTTT.

This clone was counted once. The V and J genes are TRBV5-1 and TRBJ2-1; D gene unclear. The V end was cut by 0 bases, the J end by 5 bases, with 9 bases between. CDR1 is SGHRS, CDR2 YFSETQ, per germline. The CDR3 has 14 amino acids. In nucleotides, the CDR3 is TGCGCCAGCAGCTTGGATCGGTCGAACAATGAGCAGTTCTTC. It is translated as CASSLDRSNNEQFF.

The V call is TRBV27, the J call TRBJ1-4; a weak D match, TRBD1 (6 bases). The V gene lost 3 bases and the J gene lost 7 bases, with 12 bases spanning the gap. The CDR3 consists of 14 residues. Per the germline V gene, CDR1 is MNHEY and CDR2 is SMNVEV (reference sequence). The DNA of the CDR3 is TGTGCCAGCAGTTTGCGGGGGGCGGGTGAAAAACTGTTTTTT. Translation: CASSLRGAGEKLFF.

The V and J genes are TRBV4-2 and TRBJ2-3, with 8 bases matching TRBD2. The CDR3 has 17 residues. Germline V gives CDR1 LGHNA, CDR2 YNFKEQ. Germline trimming cut 2 bases from V and 5 bases from J; bases unmatched to any gene: 12. DNA of the CDR3: TGTGCCAGCAGCCAAAGGGGGATGGCGGGAGGTCAAGATACGCAGTATTTT. Amino acids: CASSQRGMAGGQDTQYF.

The chain combines TRBV7-9 with TRBJ2-5, with 10 bases matching TRBD1. CDR1 is SEHNR and CDR2 is FQNEAQ in the germline V gene (reference sequence). CDR3 size: 17 residues. V gave up 4 bases and J gave up 3 bases; unmatched junction bases: 11. The CDR3 sequence: CASSSLKAGQGEETQYF. The CDR3 DNA reads TGTGCCAGCAGCTCCCTAAAGGCAGGACAGGGGGAAGAGACCCAGTACTTC.

V is TRBV30 and J is TRBJ2-1; tentative D call: TRBD2 (6 bases). CDR1 is GTSNPN, CDR2 SVGIG, per germline (reference sequence). CDR3 length equals 17 residues. V was shortened by 4 bases and J by 9 bases, with 28 bases between the two germline ends. The DNA for the CDR3 is TGTGCCTGGAAAAGTTGGAGGCTAGCCGTCCTCGGGGGTGAGCAGTTCTTC. This encodes CAWKSWRLAVLGGEQFF.

The rearrangement links TRBV9 to TRBJ1-1; D is possibly TRBD1 (5 bases). Germline values: CDR1 SGDLS, CDR2 YYNGEE. The CDR3 loop spans 15 amino acids. V lost 4 bases and J lost 5, with 18 bases in between. The CDR3 spells CASSPVGGEGTEAFF. In nucleotides, the CDR3 is TGTGCCAGCAGCCCCGTTGGGGGGGAAGGAACTGAAGCTTTCTTT.

The chain has TRBV29-1 and TRBJ2-7; D is perhaps TRBD2 (5 bases). From germline, CDR1 is SQVTM and CDR2 ANQGSEA. CDR3 length: 15 amino acids. V dropped 7 bases and J dropped 1 base, with 20 bases sitting between them. The CDR3 region has the DNA TGCAGCGCCACCATGCCTGTTCGGGGATCCTACGAGCAGTACTTC. Protein product: CSATMPVRGSYEQYF.

The J gene is TRBJ2-1, the V gene TRBV29-1; the match to TRBD2 covers 11 bases. The CDR3 spans 14 residues. The V gene's germline CDR1 is SQVTM and CDR2 ANQGSEA. With 6 bases clipped from V and 8 bases from J, the junction kept 9 bases outside the gene matches. CDR3 region: CSVILAGVFYEQFF. DNA for the CDR3: TGCAGCGTGATACTAGCGGGAGTTTTCTATGAGCAGTTCTTC.

This chain uses TRBV10-3 with TRBJ2-3; 14 nucleotides agree with TRBD2. This CDR3 spans 18 amino acids. Germline CDR1 reads ENHRY; CDR2 reads SYGVKD. The trim removed 4 bases at V and 5 bases at J, leaving 11 bases unmatched. Here the CDR3 DNA reads TGTGCCATCAGTGGCGGGACTAGCGGGAGATGGGAGGGAGATACGCAGTATTTT. Translating gives CAISGGTSGRWEGDTQYF.

The chain employs TRBV7-9 and TRBJ1-5; 10 nucleotides line up with TRBD1. This CDR3 region has 15 residues. Germline CDR1 and CDR2: SEHNR and FQNEAQ (reference sequence). The V segment lost 5 bases and the J segment 3 bases; nucleotides outside the gene matches: 4. The CDR3 bases are TGTGCCAGCAGCCGTGGGACAGGGGACAATCAGCCCCAGCATTTT. The encoded protein is CASSRGTGDNQPQHF.

The genes are TRBV16 and TRBJ1-1, with 8 bases identical to TRBD1. Per the germline V gene, CDR1 is KGHSY and CDR2 is FQNENV. Trimming at V came to 4 bases and at J to 1 base, leaving 5 bases not matched to a gene. This CDR3 region has 15 residues. The CDR3 reads CASSREQGENTEAFF. CDR3 nucleotides: TGTGCCAGCAGCCGCGAACAGGGGGAGAACACTGAAGCTTTCTTT.

The J gene is TRBJ2-1, the V gene TRBV14, with TRBD1 as a possible D gene (7 bases). Germline CDR1 and CDR2: SGHDN and FVKESK. Trimming removed 1 base at V and 15 bases at J, with 19 bases between. CDR3 size: 14 residues. The DNA for the CDR3 is TGTGCCAGCAGCCAAGGGTTGGGGGGACAGAACCGGTTCTTC. Amino acids: CASSQGLGGQNRFF. Full variable domain (rest looked up from reference TRBV14 and TRBJ2-1): EAGVTQFPSHSVIEKGQTVTLRCDPISGHDNLYWYRRVMGKEIKFLLHFVKESKQDESGMPNNRFLAERTGGTYSTLKVQPAELEDSGVYFCASSQGLGGQNRFFGPGTRLTVL.

The rearrangement uses TRBV19 and TRBJ1-5; maybe TRBD1 (6 bases). The V and J ends lost 1 base and 6 bases respectively, with 25 bases between them. Germline assignment: CDR1 LNHDA and CDR2 SQIVND (reference sequence). The CDR3 sequence is 19 residues long. The CDR3 bases are TGTGCCAGTAGTATAGGGGTTTCAGGTCGTGTGGGGGCAGGTCAGCCCCAGCATTTT. This gives the protein CASSIGVSGRVGAGQPQHF. The entire variable domain, with the rest obtained from reference TRBV19 and TRBJ1-5, is as follows: DGGITQSPKYLFRKEGQNVTLSCEQNLNHDAMYWYRQDPGQGLRLIYYSQIVNDFQKGDIAEGYSVSREKKESFPLTVTSAQKNPTAFYLCASSIGVSGRVGAGQPQHFGDGTRLSIL.

The chain uses TRBV5-4 and TRBJ1-4, with TRBD1 matching over 7 bases. CDR3 length equals 14 residues. Germline lookup yields CDR1 SGHNT and CDR2 YYREEE (reference sequence). The V segment lost 3 bases and the J segment 4 bases; nucleotides outside the gene matches: 3. Here the CDR3 DNA reads TGTGCCAGCAGCTCGGGACAGTTTAATGAAAAACTGTTTTTT. It encodes CASSSGQFNEKLFF. The full variable domain, rest sourced from reference TRBV5-4 and TRBJ1-4, is ETGVTQSPTHLIKTRGQQVTLRCSSQSGHNTVSWYQQALGQGPQFIFQYYREEENGRGNFPPRFSGLQFPNYSSELNVNALELDDSALYLCASSSGQFNEKLFFGSGTQLSVL.

CDR3 protein: CASSPGQPTSSVDEQYF. In nucleotides, the CDR3 is TGTGCCAGCTCACCTGGACAGCCTACGTCCTCGGTCGACGAGCAGTACTTC. This rearrangement joins TRBV18 to TRBJ2-7; D perhaps matches TRBD1 (6 bases). The V end lost 3 bases, the J end lost 5 bases, and 23 bases lay between the germline ends. Germline CDR1 and CDR2: KGHSH and LQKENI. The CDR3 spans 17 residues.